Described below is a single T cell receptor beta chain sequence and its context. The antigen is undetermined. Germline lookup yields CDR1 SGHAT and CDR2 FQDESV (reference sequence). Trimming at V came to 3 bases and at J to 3 bases, leaving 8 bases not matched to a gene. This CDR3 comprises 16 residues. These data are taken from a study of post-analysis software for immune sequencing data. Unique molecular identifiers tagged the TCR beta cDNA libraries. From approximately 0.95 to 9.8 million T cells, 400,000 to 500,000 cDNA molecules were obtained. TCRdb redid the calling of the PCR reads with MiXCR, one entry per CDR3 protein. The sample holds about 430,000 distinct CDR3 sequences; over 30% are singletons and the top ten take roughly 8.2%. Study-level points and caveats: Same-batch preparations were strongly co-clustered by F measure. Patients showed TRBV5-6, TRBV5-1 and TRBV20-1 among five TRBV segments more frequent than in controls. A significant reduction in normalized Chao1 diversity was observed in multiple sclerosis patients versus controls.

J is TRBJ2-7 and V is TRBV11-1; 10 bases map to TRBD2. The origin of this receptor is a girl aged 2 to 10 with multiple sclerosis. Sequencing was done on a sample of blood. CDR3 residues: CASSFPWGTSDYEQYF. In DNA, the CDR3 is TGTGCCAGCAGCTTTCCCTGGGGGACTAGCGACTACGAGCAGTACTTC.